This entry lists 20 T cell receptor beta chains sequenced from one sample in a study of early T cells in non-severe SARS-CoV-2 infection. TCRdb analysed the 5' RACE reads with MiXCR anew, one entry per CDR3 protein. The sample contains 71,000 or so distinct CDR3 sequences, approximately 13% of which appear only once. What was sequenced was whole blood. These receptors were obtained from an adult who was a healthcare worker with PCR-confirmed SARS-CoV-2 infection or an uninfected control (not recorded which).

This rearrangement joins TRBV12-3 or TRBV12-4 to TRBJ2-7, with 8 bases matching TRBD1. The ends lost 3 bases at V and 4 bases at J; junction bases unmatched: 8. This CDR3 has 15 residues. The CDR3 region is CASSFNRGLIYEQYF. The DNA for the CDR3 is TGTGCCAGCAGTTTCAACAGGGGGTTAATATACGAGCAGTACTTC.

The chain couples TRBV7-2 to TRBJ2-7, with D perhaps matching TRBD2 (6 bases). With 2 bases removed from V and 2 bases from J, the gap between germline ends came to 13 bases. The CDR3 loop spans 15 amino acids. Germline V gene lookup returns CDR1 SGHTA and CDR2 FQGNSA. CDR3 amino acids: CASSLTGEPTYEQYF. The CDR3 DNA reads TGTGCCAGCAGCTTAACGGGGGAGCCGACCTACGAGCAGTACTTC. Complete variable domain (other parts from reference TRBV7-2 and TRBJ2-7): GAGVSQSPSNKVTEKGKDVELRCDPISGHTALYWYRQSLGQGLEFLIYFQGNSAPDKSGLPSDRFSAERTGGSVSTLTIQRTQQEDSAVYLCASSLTGEPTYEQYFGPGTRLTVT.

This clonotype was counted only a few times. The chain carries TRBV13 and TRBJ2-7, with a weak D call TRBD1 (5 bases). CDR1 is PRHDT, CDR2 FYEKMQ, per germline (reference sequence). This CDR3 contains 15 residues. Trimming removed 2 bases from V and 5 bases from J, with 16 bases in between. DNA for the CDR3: TGTGCCAGCAGCTTATGGGGTTCCCAGGGAAACGAGCAGTACTTC. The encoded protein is CASSLWGSQGNEQYF.

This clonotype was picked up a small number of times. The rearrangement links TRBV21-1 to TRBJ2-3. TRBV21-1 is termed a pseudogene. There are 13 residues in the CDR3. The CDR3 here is CASRPNCADTQYF. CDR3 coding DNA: TGTGCCAGCAGGCCCAACTGCGCAGATACGCAGTATTTT.

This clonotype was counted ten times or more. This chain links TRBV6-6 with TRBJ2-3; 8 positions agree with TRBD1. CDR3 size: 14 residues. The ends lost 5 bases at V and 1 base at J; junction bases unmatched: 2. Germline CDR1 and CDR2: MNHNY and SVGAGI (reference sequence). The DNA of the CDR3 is TGTGCCAGCAGTAAGGGACAGGGCACAGATACGCAGTATTTT. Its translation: CASSKGQGTDTQYF.

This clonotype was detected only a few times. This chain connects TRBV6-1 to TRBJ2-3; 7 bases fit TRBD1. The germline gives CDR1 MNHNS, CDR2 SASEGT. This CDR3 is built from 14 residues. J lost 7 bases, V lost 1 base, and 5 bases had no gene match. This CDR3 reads CASSEGQGRYTQYF. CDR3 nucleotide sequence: TGTGCCAGCAGTGAAGGACAGGGACGCTATACGCAGTATTTT.

The CDR3 DNA reads as TGTGCCACCAGCAGAGGTGGACAGAGGGGCAATCAGCCCCAGCATTTT. Its protein is CATSRGGQRGNQPQHF. The chain joins TRBV15 to TRBJ1-5, with D perhaps matching TRBD1 (6 bases). From germline, CDR1 is LNHNV and CDR2 YYDKDF (reference sequence). Trimming shortened V by 1 base and J by 2 bases, and 12 bases separated the two germline ends. CDR3 length equals 16 residues.

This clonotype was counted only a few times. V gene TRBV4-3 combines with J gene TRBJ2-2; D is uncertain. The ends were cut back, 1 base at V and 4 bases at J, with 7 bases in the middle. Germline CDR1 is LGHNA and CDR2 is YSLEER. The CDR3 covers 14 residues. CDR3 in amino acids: CASSQGPATGELFF. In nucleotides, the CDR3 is TGCGCCAGCAGCCAAGGACCAGCCACCGGGGAGCTGTTTTTT.

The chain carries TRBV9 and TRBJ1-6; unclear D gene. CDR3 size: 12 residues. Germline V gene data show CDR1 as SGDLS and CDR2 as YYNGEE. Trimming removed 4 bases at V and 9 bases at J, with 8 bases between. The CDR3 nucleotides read TGTGCCAGCAGCCCCCTCGGTTCACCCCTCCACTTT. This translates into CASSPLGSPLHF.

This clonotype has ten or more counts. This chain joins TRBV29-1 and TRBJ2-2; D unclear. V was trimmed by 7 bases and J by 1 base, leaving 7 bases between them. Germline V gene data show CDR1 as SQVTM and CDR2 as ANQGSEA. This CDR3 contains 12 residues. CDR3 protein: CSGGLNTGELFF. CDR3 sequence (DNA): TGCAGCGGTGGGTTGAACACCGGGGAGCTGTTTTTT.

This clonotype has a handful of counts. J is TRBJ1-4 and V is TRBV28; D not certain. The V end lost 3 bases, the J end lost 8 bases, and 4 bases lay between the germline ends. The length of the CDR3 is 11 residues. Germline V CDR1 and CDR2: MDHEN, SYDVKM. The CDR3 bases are TGTGCCAGCAGTTTTTGGGAAAAACTGTTTTTT. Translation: CASSFWEKLFF.

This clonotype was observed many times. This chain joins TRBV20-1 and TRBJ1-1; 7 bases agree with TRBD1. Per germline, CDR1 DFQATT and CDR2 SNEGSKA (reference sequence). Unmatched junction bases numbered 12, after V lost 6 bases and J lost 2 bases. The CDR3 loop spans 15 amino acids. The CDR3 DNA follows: TGCAGTGCCCAGTCATCCGGGACAGCCAACACTGAAGCTTTCTTT. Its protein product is CSAQSSGTANTEAFF.

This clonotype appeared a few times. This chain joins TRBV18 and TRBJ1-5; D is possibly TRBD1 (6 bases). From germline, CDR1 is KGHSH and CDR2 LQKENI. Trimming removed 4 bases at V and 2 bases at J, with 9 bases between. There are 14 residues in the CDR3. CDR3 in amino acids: CASSRTVGNQPQHF. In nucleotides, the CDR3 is TGTGCCAGCTCACGGACAGTGGGCAATCAGCCCCAGCATTTT.

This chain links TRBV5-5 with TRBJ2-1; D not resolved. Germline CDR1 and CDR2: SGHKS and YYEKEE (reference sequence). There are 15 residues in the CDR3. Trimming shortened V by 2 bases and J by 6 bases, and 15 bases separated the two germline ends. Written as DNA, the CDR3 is TGTGCCAGCAGCTTAGACCCTTTTGTAGTCAATGAGCAGTTCTTC. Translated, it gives CASSLDPFVVNEQFF.

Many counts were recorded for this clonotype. The CDR3 is CASKTRNRTDTQYF. In nucleotides, the CDR3 is TGTGCCAGCAAGACAAGGAATCGAACAGATACGCAGTATTTT. The chain couples TRBV6-2 or TRBV6-3 to TRBJ2-3; D is unclear. Between the trimmed V and J ends, which lost 7 bases and 3 bases, there was a span of 14 bases. Germline lookup yields CDR1 MNHEY and CDR2 SVGEGT. CDR3 length: 14 amino acids.

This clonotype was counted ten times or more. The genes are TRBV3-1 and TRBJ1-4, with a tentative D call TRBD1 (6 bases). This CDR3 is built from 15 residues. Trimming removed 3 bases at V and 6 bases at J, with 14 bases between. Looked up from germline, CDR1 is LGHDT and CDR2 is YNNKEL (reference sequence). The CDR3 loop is CASSQMAGGDEKLFF. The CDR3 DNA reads TGTGCCAGCAGCCAGATGGCCGGGGGCGATGAAAAACTGTTTTTT.

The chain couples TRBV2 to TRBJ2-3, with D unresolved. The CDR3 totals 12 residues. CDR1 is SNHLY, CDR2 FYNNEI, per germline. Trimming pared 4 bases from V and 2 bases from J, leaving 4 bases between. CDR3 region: CASSAPTDTQYF. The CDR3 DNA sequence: TGTGCCAGCAGTGCACCCACAGATACGCAGTATTTT. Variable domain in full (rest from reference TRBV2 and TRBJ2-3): EPEVTQTPSHQVTQMGQEVILRCVPISNHLYFYWYRQILGQKVEFLVSFYNNEISEKSEIFDDQFSVERPDGSNFTLKIRSTKLEDSAMYFCASSAPTDTQYFGPGTRLTVL.

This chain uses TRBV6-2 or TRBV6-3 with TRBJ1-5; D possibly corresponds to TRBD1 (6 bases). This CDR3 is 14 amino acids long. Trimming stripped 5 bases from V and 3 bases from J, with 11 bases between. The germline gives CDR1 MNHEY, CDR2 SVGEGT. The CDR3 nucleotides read TGTGCCAGCAGTAGGTCAGGGGACAATCAGCCCCAGCATTTT. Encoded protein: CASSRSGDNQPQHF.

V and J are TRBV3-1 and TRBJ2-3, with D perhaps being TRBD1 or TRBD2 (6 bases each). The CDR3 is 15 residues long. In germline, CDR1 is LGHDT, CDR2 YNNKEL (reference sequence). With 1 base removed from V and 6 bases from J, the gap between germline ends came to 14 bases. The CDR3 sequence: CASSQAGAAADTQYF. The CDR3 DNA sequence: TGTGCCAGCAGCCAAGCGGGGGCAGCAGCGGATACGCAGTATTTT.

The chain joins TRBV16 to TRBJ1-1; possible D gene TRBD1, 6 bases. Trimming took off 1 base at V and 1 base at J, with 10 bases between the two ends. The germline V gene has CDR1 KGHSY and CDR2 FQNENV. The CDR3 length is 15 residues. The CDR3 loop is CASSQYGDTNTEAFF. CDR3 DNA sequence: TGTGCCAGCAGCCAATACGGGGACACGAACACTGAAGCTTTCTTT.